This T cell receptor (beta chain) is drawn from a study of T cells in Graves' hyperthyroidism and ophthalmopathy. This CDR3 contains 18 residues. Germline V gene sequence: CDR1 MGHDK, CDR2 SYGVNS. Trimming stripped 1 base from V and 2 bases from J, with 19 bases between. Template material for amplifying TCR beta CDR3 regions consisted of RNA transcripts. First-round RT-PCR of the TCR CDR3 relied on the HTBI primer set. Via MiXCR, TCRdb re-called the multiplex PCR reads, giving one row per CDR3 protein. The table lists more than 50,000 distinct CDR3 sequences, roughly 50% of them singletons. Each diagnosis was grounded in clinical symptoms, serum thyroxine and TRAb, thyroid ultrasound, and orbital computed tomography.

This chain connects TRBV25-1 to TRBJ2-3; no firm D call. Sequenced input: blood. The TCR comes from a woman aged 60-75 years with Graves' ophthalmopathy. DNA for the CDR3: TGTGCCAGCAGTGAATTAGACCCTACACGGGCCCCCACAGATACGCAGTATTTT. It yields the protein CASSELDPTRAPTDTQYF.